Listed here is a single T cell receptor (beta chain). This entry belongs to a study of blood T cell repertoires in COVID-19. Study as a whole: There were acute and convalescent COVID-19 samples, and they came from the United States, Italy and Spain. PBMCs, B-cell-depleted T cells, or T cells provided the cDNA or gDNA that made up the material.

V lost 7 bases to trimming and J lost 2 bases, with 10 bases between them. This CDR3 is 13 amino acids long. Per the germline V gene, CDR1 is WNHNN and CDR2 is SYGVQD (reference sequence). Generated by immunoSEQ multiplex PCR, the TCRdb table keeps only in-frame clones and is missing some. The sample includes fewer than 300,000 clones, around 85% seen only once; the top ten take less than 15%. The chain links TRBV10-1 to TRBJ2-3; no definite D call. This TCR was sampled from a woman aged 25-40 years with COVID-19, enrolled during active disease. The sequenced material came from peripheral blood. CDR3 bases: TGCGCCAGCACGAACAGCTACACAGATACGCAGTATTTT. Its protein product is CASTNSYTDTQYF.